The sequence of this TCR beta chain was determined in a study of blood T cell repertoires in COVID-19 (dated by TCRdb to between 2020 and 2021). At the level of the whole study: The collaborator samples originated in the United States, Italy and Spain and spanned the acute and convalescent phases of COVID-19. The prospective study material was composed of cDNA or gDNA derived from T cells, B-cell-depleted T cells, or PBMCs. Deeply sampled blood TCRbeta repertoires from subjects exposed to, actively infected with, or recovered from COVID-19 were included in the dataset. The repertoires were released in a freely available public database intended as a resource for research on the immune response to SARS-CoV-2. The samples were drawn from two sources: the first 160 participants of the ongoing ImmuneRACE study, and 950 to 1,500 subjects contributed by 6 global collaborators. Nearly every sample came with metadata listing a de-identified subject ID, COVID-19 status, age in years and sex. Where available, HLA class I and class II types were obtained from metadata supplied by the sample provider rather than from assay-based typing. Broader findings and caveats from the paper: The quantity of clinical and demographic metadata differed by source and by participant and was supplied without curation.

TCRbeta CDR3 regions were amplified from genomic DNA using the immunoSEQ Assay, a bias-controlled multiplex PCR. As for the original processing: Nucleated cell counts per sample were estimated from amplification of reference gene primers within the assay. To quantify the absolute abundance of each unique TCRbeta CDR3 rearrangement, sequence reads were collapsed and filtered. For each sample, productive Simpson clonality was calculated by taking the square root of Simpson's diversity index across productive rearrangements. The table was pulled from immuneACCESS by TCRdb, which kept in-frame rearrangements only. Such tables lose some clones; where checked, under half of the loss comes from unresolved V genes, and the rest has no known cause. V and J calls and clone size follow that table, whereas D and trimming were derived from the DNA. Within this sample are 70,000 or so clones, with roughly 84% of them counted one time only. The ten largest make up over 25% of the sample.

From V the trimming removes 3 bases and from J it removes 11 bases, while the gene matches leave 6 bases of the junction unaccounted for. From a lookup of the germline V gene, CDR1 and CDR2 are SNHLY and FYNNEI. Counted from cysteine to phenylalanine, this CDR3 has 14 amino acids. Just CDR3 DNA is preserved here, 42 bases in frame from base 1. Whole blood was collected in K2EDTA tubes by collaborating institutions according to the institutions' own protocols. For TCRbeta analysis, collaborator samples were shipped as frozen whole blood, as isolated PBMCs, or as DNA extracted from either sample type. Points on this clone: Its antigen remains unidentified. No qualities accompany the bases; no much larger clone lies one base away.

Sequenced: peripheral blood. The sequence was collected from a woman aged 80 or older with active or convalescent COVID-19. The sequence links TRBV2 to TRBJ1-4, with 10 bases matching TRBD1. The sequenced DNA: TGTGCCAGCAGTGATGGGACAGGGGCGGGGAAACTGTTTTTT. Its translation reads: CASSDGTGAGKLFF.